This TCR beta chain originates from a study of cytomegalovirus exposure and HLA in healthy donors (dated by TCRdb to about 2017). Broadly, across the study: According to an earlier analysis of 550 to 750 of the donors, roughly 180 million T cells yielded 117 million unique TCR beta sequences and around 300 Gb of sequence data. Approximately 300 gigabases of sequencing data and around 90 million unique TCR sequences made up an early release that covered around 640 HLA-typed donors. Among the roughly 390 genotyped donors, about 83% belonged to the genetic ancestry cluster associated with self-reported Caucasian donors. The aim of the study was to test whether cataloging public T cell receptors could identify signatures of past pathogen exposure. The T cell repertoires of several hundred subjects were profiled by immunosequencing and related to cytomegalovirus serostatus. In addition to the first cohort of several hundred subjects, a separate validation cohort of 120 different subjects was used. High-throughput TCR immunosequencing, statistical association of individual TCRs with disease status, and machine learning were combined to predict cytomegalovirus infection status. In a later analysis, previously published TCR beta repertoires from more than 500 donors were re-analyzed and high-resolution HLA genotyping was added so that TCR occurrence patterns could be studied. In the later analysis, no new phenotypic data were used to find candidate immune exposures; instead, reliance was placed on TCR beta sequences and their occurrence across donors. In an earlier analysis of a few hundred of the donors, high-throughput TCR beta sequencing was used to judge whether each TCR beta V gene segment behaved as functional or pseudogenic. Donor age, sex, ethnicity and CMV serostatus were collected together with the repertoire data. A later genetic analysis used genome-wide SNP genotypes for about 60% of the roughly 670 donors, treating that subset as a discovery cohort. Every discovery cohort repertoire had been produced on one sequencing platform. Both class I and class II loci were covered by HLA typing, at four-digit resolution. The number of donors typed differed by locus, with about 629-630 for A, B, C, DRB1 and DQB1, 522 for DQA1, approximately 570 for DPA1, and over 400 for DPB1. A few DR-DQ haplotypes were treated as single units for association and clustering because of strong linkage in the cohort. Across roughly 420 genotyped donors of the cohort, an average of about 250,000 unique TCR beta nucleotide sequences per donor were sequenced, and roughly 20% of those sequences were non-productive. Overall study outcomes, separate from this receptor: A further reported finding was that TCR beta sequences accurately predicted the HLA-A and HLA-B alleles for most subjects in the first cohort. Broadly in line with IMGT annotations, most TCR beta V segments showed up in productive rearrangements about 90% or about 30% of the time in an earlier analysis of 450 to 600 of the donors. Because counts were too low, 15 to 20 rarely observed V segments, including chromosome 9 orphons, were excluded from the earlier analysis of several hundred of the donors. Only TCR beta chains were sequenced in this cohort, and the absence of alpha or paired-chain data limited detectable features. In a later analysis, HLA-associated TCR beta chains were found to be more clonally expanded and to have lower generation probabilities than equally common non-associated chains. While some public TCRs were present in many individuals, most TCR sequences turned up only very rarely across donors. Three of the identified cytomegalovirus-associated TCR beta chains were confirmed in vitro to be specific for cytomegalovirus antigens. In a later analysis, most CMV-associated TCR beta chains were found to appear HLA-restricted, with HLA associations seemingly driven largely by CMV exposure. The 87-base-pair reads could not distinguish some IMGT-functional V segments, including TRBV6-2 and TRBV6-3, so those segments were excluded. HLA typing was unavailable for some donors at each locus, so association tests used only the typed subset. Correlated functional status among segregating V segments might be attributable to linkage disequilibrium, but an unknown experimental factor could not be ruled out. In both the original and validation cohorts, the classifier was reported to diagnose cytomegalovirus status with high specificity and sensitivity. Roughly uniform sequencing depth across donors was assumed in presence/absence analyses, although this assumption may not hold. Specific HLA alleles were associated with 15,000 to 20,000 TCR beta sequences at a false discovery rate of 0.05 in a later analysis. For the cohort, immune exposure information was limited to CMV serostatus. A cluster of highly shared sequence variants was judged likely to represent a technical artifact of the sequencing pipeline. In a later genetic analysis, a missense DCLRE1C variant was associated with V-gene and J-gene trimming of TCR beta chains, and the association was replicated in an independent cohort. Strong co-occurrence of HLA alleles, especially DR and DQ, made assigning TCR associations to individual alleles difficult. In a later analysis, several top co-occurrence clusters were reported to appear linked to parvovirus B19, influenza, CMV and Epstein-Barr virus. The study gave a list of about 150 TCR beta chains associated with cytomegalovirus. Compared with the 666-donor mean, donors in an Asian-associated ancestry cluster had fewer N-insertions in productive TCRs, according to a later genetic analysis. In a later analysis, the rate of TCR association differed among HLA loci, with DRB1 alleles having the most associated TCRs and HLA-C alleles having the fewest. It was suggested by the authors that the approach could potentially be generalized to other disease states and immunological phenotypes.

Receptor amplification or capture employed the immunoSEQ multiplex PCR assay. For the multiplex PCR, a mixture combining 60 forward primers for TCR Vbeta segments and 13 reverse primers for TCR Jbeta segments was used. The CDR3 region of rearranged TCR beta genes was amplified from genomic DNA with a multiplex PCR assay. The amplified TCR beta libraries were sequenced on the Illumina HiSeq System as 87-base-pair reads. Per the source publication's procedure: A later analysis tallied 75 million to 95 million unique TCR beta chains across the 600 to 700 repertoires, and some 10 million of those chains were shared by two or more donors. Raw reads were error-corrected and collapsed into unique sequences by a nearest-neighbor algorithm in which closely related sequences were merged to remove PCR and sequencing errors. Alignment of CDR3 sequences to IMGT reference sequences was used to assign V, D and J gene segments. Each retained sequence needed at least a six-nucleotide match to both a V gene segment and a J gene segment. Rearrangements were classified as productive when the CDR3 lacked stop codons and remained in frame with V and J, and all other rearrangements were classified as non-productive. Following IMGT convention, CDR3 was defined as the stretch from the second conserved V-encoded cysteine up to the conserved J-encoded phenylalanine. The earlier analysis of about 500 of the donors excluded sequences that lacked an unambiguous match to a single V gene segment. An earlier analysis of fewer than 750 of the donors called V segments functional above 56.7% productive rearrangements and segregating when the between-donor standard deviation exceeded 5%. A statistical classification framework was built for diagnosing cytomegalovirus status from the catalog of TCR beta chain sequences. In a later analysis, V and J genes were assigned by comparing TCR nucleotide sequences against IMGT/GENE-DB human TR gene sequences. A later analysis assigned CDR3 sequences and most-parsimonious VDJ recombination scenarios with the TCRdist pipeline. In a later analysis, each TCR beta chain was defined by its CDR3 amino acid sequence together with its V-gene family, and reads lacking a unique V-gene family were excluded. A later analysis removed roughly 590 highly shared, low-generation-probability nucleotide sequences to deal with suspected cross-contamination and a sequencing artifact. For each public chain, a later analysis derived a clonal expansion index from normalized ranks of inferred template counts within each repertoire. A later analysis computed generation probabilities with a VDJ recombination model fitted to out-of-frame rearrangements, and checked the results against IGoR. Hypergeometric tests were used in a later analysis to score TCR-TCR, TCR-HLA and TCR-CMV co-occurrence, with a repertoire-size bias correction applied to the TCR pairs. In a later analysis, false discovery rates were estimated by permuting HLA or CMV assignments 20 times. In a later analysis, co-occurring TCRs were grouped with DBSCAN, and TCRdist sequence similarity was added when clustering was performed within HLA-allele-positive subsets. Repertoires with fewer than 30,000 or more than 120,000 public chains, plus five repertoires with anomalous nucleotide sharing, were excluded from co-occurrence clustering. TCRdb carries this immuneACCESS record with in-frame sequences only. Its versions omit some clonotypes, under half of them owing to an unresolved V gene in the studies checked, with the rest unexplained. D and trimming come from the DNA, and the V and J calls and clone size come from that table. Recorded for this sample are approximately 260,000 clones; approximately 84% of them occurred a single time. The ten largest make up about 2% of the sample.

Concerning this clone itself: There is no known antigen for this receptor. Nothing much larger sits one base from this clone, and base qualities are not available.

In total, about 650 healthy bone marrow donors made up the cohort. All cohort members were sampled while nominally healthy, although unrecorded immune exposures were likely present. The donor tested CMV seropositive, placing the donor among the roughly 300 seropositive members of the cohort. Each donor provided a peripheral blood sample, and peripheral blood mononuclear cells were used for TCR beta sequencing. Genomic DNA was extracted from the blood cell samples with the Qiagen DNeasy Blood Extraction Kit. V has 3 bases trimmed and J has 1 base trimmed; junction bases matching no gene number 8. The CDR1 and CDR2 encoded by the germline V gene are SGHNT and YENEEA. The CDR3, cysteine through phenylalanine, is 16 amino acids long. Only the CDR3 DNA is retained, 48 bases long and in frame from the first base.

The rearranged chain carries TRBV11-3 and TRBJ1-1, with 7 junctional bases fitting TRBD1. The sequence was obtained from a woman in her thirties or forties in good health and CMV-seropositive. Sequencing input: PBMCs. CDR3 region: CASSLPTPGGNTEAFF. The DNA sequence is as follows: TGTGCCAGCAGCTTGCCGACTCCAGGGGGGAACACTGAAGCTTTCTTT. Joined to the reference TRBV11-3 and TRBJ1-1 proteins, this CDR3 gives the full variable domain: EAGVVQSPRYKIIEKKQPVAFWCNPISGHNTLYWYLQNLGQGPELLIRYENEEAVDDSQLPKDRFSAERLKGVDSTLKIQPAELGDSAVYLCASSLPTPGGNTEAFFGQGTRLTVV.